In its sample, the clone carrying this T cell receptor beta chain was seen a few times. The antigen is unknown. The data are from a study of T-cell reconstitution after alpha-beta-depleted transplantation in children. Findings and caveats of the study: T cells produced anew were the main source of T-cell counts and diversity one year after transplant. Where some patients showed high TCRbeta diversity at day 60, it came from recipient T cells and thymic progenitors that had survived.

Unique molecular identifiers were built into the TCRbeta library. TCRdb re-called the PCR reads through MiXCR, storing one row per CDR3 protein. This sample carries fewer than 1 million distinct CDR3 sequences, around 17% of them seen once, and the ten largest clones take roughly 5%. The material sequenced was PBMCs, mostly from graft donor cells, taken 360 days after TCRalphabeta/CD19-depleted stem cell transplant. This TCR was sampled from a male patient between 5 and 17 years old who had a stem cell transplant for acute lymphoblastic leukemia, so the T cells may come from the graft donor.

Here the CDR3 DNA reads TGTGCCAGCAGCGTAGGGGCAGGGGAATATGGCTACACCTTC. It is translated as CASSVGAGEYGYTF. The chain employs TRBV9 and TRBJ1-2; D is possibly TRBD1 (6 bases). This CDR3 region has 14 residues. Germline CDR1 and CDR2: SGDLS and YYNGEE. V was cut by 0 bases and J by 5 bases, with 11 bases left in between.